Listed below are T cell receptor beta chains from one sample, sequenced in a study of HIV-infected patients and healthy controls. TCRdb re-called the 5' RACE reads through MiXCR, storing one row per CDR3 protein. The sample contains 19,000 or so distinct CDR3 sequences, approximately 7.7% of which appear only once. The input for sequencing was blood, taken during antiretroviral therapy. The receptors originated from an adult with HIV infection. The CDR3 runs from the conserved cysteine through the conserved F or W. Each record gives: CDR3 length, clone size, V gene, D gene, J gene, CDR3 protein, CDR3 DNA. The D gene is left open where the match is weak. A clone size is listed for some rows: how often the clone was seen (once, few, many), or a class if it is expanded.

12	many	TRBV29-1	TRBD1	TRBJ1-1	CSAGTGGTEAFF	TGCAGCGCCGGGACAGGAGGCACTGAAGCTTTCTTT
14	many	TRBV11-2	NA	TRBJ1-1	CASSLESLVTEAFF	TGTGCCAGCAGCTTAGAATCATTGGTCACTGAAGCTTTCTTT
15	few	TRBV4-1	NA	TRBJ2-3	CASSQESAATDTQYF	TGCGCCAGCAGCCAAGAAAGCGCGGCCACAGATACGCAGTATTTT
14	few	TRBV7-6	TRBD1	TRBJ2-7	CASSFTTGRSEQYF	TGTGCCAGCAGCTTCACGACAGGGCGGAGCGAGCAGTACTTC
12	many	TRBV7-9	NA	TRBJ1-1	CASSLEYTEAFF	TGTGCCAGCAGCTTAGAGTACACTGAAGCTTTCTTT
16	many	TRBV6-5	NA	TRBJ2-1	CASSYSGISSYNEQFF	TGTGCCAGCAGTTACTCGGGGATAAGCTCCTACAATGAGCAGTTCTTC
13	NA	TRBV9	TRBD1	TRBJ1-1	CASSVWTGSEAFF	TGTGCCAGCAGCGTCTGGACAGGGTCTGAAGCTTTCTTT
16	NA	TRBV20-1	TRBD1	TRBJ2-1	CSARDFQGQGGNEQFF	TGCAGTGCTAGAGATTTCCAGGGACAGGGGGGCAATGAGCAGTTCTTC
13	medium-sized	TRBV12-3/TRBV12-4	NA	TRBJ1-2	CASSWGTGDGYTF	TGTGCCAGCAGTTGGGGGACCGGAGATGGCTACACCTTC
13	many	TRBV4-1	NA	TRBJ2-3	CASSQEWQDTQYF	TGCGCCAGCAGCCAAGAATGGCAGGATACGCAGTATTTT
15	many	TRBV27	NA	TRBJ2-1	CASALQGPIDDEQFF	TGTGCCAGCGCCTTACAGGGCCCCATAGATGATGAGCAGTTCTTC
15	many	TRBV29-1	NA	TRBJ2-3	CSVEVGLILPDTQYF	TGCAGCGTTGAAGTCGGCCTCATCTTGCCAGATACGCAGTATTTT
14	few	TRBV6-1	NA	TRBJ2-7	CASRPPQSSYEQYF	TGTGCCAGCAGGCCCCCCCAGAGCTCCTACGAGCAGTACTTC
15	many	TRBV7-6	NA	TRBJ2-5	CASSLDPNGRETQYF	TGTGCCAGCAGCTTAGACCCCAACGGTCGAGAGACCCAGTACTTC
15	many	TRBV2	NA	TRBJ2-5	CASSGIQGSRETQYF	TGTGCCAGCAGTGGAATCCAGGGTTCTCGAGAGACCCAGTACTTC
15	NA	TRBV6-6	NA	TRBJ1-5	CATSRPGEGNQPQHF	TGTGCCACCAGCCGCCCCGGGGAGGGCAATCAGCCCCAGCATTTT
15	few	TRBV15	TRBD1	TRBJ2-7	CATSRDRSRGREQYF	TGTGCCACCAGCAGAGATCGGTCCAGGGGGCGCGAGCAGTACTTC
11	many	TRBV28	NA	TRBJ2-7	CASSLTHEQYF	TGTGCCAGCAGCCTTACCCACGAGCAGTACTTC
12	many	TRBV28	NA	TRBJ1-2	CASNVLNYGYTF	TGTGCCAGCAACGTACTTAACTATGGCTACACCTTC
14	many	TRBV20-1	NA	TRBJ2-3	CSVGGGFGADTQYF	TGCAGTGTCGGAGGAGGCTTCGGGGCAGATACGCAGTATTTT
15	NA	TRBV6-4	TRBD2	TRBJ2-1	CASSEGTSGSDEQFF	TGTGCCAGCAGTGAAGGGACTAGCGGGAGTGATGAGCAGTTCTTC
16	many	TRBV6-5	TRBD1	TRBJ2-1	CASSWDSQSSYNEQFF	TGTGCCAGCAGTTGGGACAGTCAAAGCTCCTACAATGAGCAGTTCTTC
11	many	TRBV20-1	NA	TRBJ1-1	CSGGQNTEAFF	TGCAGTGGGGGACAAAACACTGAAGCTTTCTTT
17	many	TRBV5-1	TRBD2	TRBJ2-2	CASSRDGTSGGTGELFF	TGCGCCAGCAGCCGTGATGGGACTAGCGGGGGCACCGGGGAGCTGTTTTTT
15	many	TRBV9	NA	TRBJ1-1	CASSVGGDTNTEAFF	TGTGCCAGCAGCGTAGGGGGGGATACGAACACTGAAGCTTTCTTT
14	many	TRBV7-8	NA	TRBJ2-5	CASSYGGKRETQYF	TGTGCCAGCAGCTATGGGGGGAAGCGAGAGACCCAGTACTTC
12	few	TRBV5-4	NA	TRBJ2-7	CASSFARGEQYF	TGTGCCAGCAGCTTTGCCAGGGGCGAGCAGTACTTC
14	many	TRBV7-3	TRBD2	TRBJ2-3	CASRKGLAPDTQYF	TGTGCCAGCAGAAAGGGACTAGCGCCCGATACGCAGTATTTT
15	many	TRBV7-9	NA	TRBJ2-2	CASSSARERTGELFF	TGTGCCAGCAGCTCTGCCCGGGAGCGCACCGGGGAGCTGTTTTTT
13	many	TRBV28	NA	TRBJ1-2	CASSLRGRNGYTF	TGTGCCAGCAGTTTACGGGGGCGCAATGGCTACACCTTC
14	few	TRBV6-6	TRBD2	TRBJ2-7	CASSSGLADYEQYF	TGTGCCAGCAGTTCGGGACTAGCAGATTACGAGCAGTACTTC
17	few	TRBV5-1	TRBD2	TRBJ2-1	CASSSVAGGPGDNEQFF	TGCGCCAGCAGCTCTGTAGCGGGAGGGCCCGGTGACAATGAGCAGTTCTTC
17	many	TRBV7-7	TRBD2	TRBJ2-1	CASSHGPGRGDYNEQFF	TGTGCTAGCAGCCACGGTCCGGGGCGGGGGGACTACAATGAGCAGTTCTTC
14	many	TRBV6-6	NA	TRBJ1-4	CASRPGQNNEKLFF	TGTGCCAGCAGACCGGGACAAAATAATGAAAAACTGTTTTTT
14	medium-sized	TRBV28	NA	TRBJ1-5	CASRGGIKRQPQHF	TGTGCCAGCCGGGGGGGAATTAAACGTCAGCCCCAGCATTTT
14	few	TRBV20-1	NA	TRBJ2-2	CSARVGIGTGELFF	TGCAGTGCTAGAGTTGGGATAGGGACCGGGGAGCTGTTTTTT
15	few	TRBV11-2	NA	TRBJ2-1	CASSWDFSSYNEQFF	TGTGCCAGCAGCTGGGACTTCAGCTCCTACAATGAGCAGTTCTTC
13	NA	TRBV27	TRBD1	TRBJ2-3	CASSGQGTDTQYF	TGTGCCAGCAGTGGACAGGGTACAGATACGCAGTATTTT
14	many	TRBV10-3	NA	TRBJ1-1	CAISETGSNTEAFF	TGTGCCATCAGTGAAACAGGGTCGAACACTGAAGCTTTCTTT
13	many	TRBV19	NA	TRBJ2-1	CASSMRGINEQFF	TGTGCCAGTAGTATGCGGGGAATCAATGAGCAGTTCTTC
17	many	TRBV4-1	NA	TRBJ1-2	CASSQVGTRSWGYGYTF	TGCGCCAGCAGCCAAGTAGGGACGCGGAGCTGGGGCTATGGCTACACCTTC
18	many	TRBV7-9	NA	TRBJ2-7	CASSLSAVGNTLPYEQYF	TGTGCCAGCAGCTTATCAGCGGTCGGGAATACGTTACCCTACGAGCAGTACTTC
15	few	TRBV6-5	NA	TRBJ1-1	CASSSGGAGSTEAFF	TGTGCCAGCAGTTCCGGGGGAGCAGGGTCCACTGAAGCTTTCTTT
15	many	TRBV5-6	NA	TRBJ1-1	CASSLERHPNTEAFF	TGTGCCAGCAGCTTGGAGCGACACCCGAACACTGAAGCTTTCTTT
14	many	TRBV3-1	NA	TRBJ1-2	CASSDTALDYGYTF	TGTGCCAGCAGCGACACCGCCCTAGACTATGGCTACACCTTC
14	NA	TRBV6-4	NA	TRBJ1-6	CASRDSDFNSPLHF	TGTGCCAGCAGAGACAGCGACTTTAATTCACCCCTCCACTTT
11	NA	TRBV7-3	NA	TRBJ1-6	CASIDRVPLHF	TGTGCCAGCATCGACCGGGTCCCCCTCCACTTT
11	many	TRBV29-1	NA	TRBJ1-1	CSVAPGGEAFF	TGCAGCGTTGCCCCGGGGGGGGAAGCTTTCTTT
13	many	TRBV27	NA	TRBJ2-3	CASGVRISDTQYF	TGTGCCAGCGGTGTGCGTATTTCGGATACGCAGTATTTT
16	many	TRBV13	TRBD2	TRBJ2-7	CASSLGGLALSYEQYF	TGTGCCAGCAGCTTAGGGGGACTAGCTCTTTCCTACGAGCAGTACTTC